Below, 19 T cell receptor beta chains from the same sample are listed, as sequenced in a study of blood T cell repertoires in COVID-19. Assay: immunoSEQ multiplex PCR; the TCRdb copy retains only in-frame clones and omits some. Of a few hundred thousand clones listed, around 84% are singletons. Sequencing was carried out using PBMCs or T cells enriched from blood (not recorded which). The source is a woman between 35 and 50 years old with acute COVID-19.

This chain uses TRBV5-6 with TRBJ2-3; TRBD2 aligns across 8 bases. The CDR3 has 18 amino acids. Trimming at V came to 3 bases and at J to 0 bases, leaving 12 bases not matched to a gene. Looked up from germline, CDR1 is SGHDT and CDR2 is YYEEEE. The DNA of the CDR3 is TGTGCCAGCAGCTCGGCTACTATTAGCGGGGCTAGCACAGATACGCAGTATTTT. Translating it yields CASSSATISGASTDTQYF.

This clone was seen at least ten times. The chain joins TRBV7-6 to TRBJ1-6; D is undetermined. The V end lost 5 bases, the J end lost 0 bases, and 8 bases lay between the germline ends. The CDR3 totals 15 residues. The germline CDR1 and CDR2 sequences are SGHVS and FNYEAQ. The CDR3 region is CASSRGSSYNSPLHF. CDR3 in DNA: TGTGCCAGCAGCCGAGGGAGCTCCTATAATTCACCCCTCCACTTT.

This chain uses TRBV6-5 with TRBJ1-6; TRBD1 is a possible D gene (6 bases). Germline loops: CDR1 MNHEY, CDR2 SVGAGI. The CDR3 runs to 14 residues. V dropped 7 bases and J dropped 10 bases, with 17 bases sitting between them. CDR3: CASTTRGGESPLHF. Written as DNA, the CDR3 is TGTGCCAGCACCACCCGGGGGGGCGAATCACCCCTCCACTTT.

This chain uses TRBV6-5 with TRBJ1-2; the match to TRBD1 covers 8 bases. The germline CDR1 and CDR2 sequences are MNHEY and SVGAGI. This CDR3 spans 15 amino acids. V was clipped by 2 bases and J by 3 bases; unmatched bases: 5. The chain's CDR3 is CASSYPQGADYGYTF. The CDR3 nucleotides read TGTGCCAGCAGTTACCCCCAGGGGGCAGACTATGGCTACACCTTC.

This clone was recorded only once. The chain is built from TRBV10-3 and TRBJ1-5; D is possibly TRBD1 (5 bases). The germline V gene encodes CDR1 ENHRY and CDR2 SYGVKD. The V and J ends lost 4 bases and 0 bases respectively, with 10 bases between them. The CDR3 runs 15 residues. CDR3: CAISADSNSNQPQHF. CDR3 in DNA: TGTGCCATCAGTGCCGACAGCAATAGCAATCAGCCCCAGCATTTT.

The chain combines TRBV6-1 with TRBJ2-2, with 11 bases that match TRBD2. Germline V gene sequence: CDR1 MNHNS, CDR2 SASEGT. The CDR3 has 17 residues. Trimming cost V 4 bases and J 6 bases; bases outside gene matches: 10. The CDR3: CASSATSGGRKAGELFF. CDR3 bases: TGTGCCAGCAGTGCCACTAGCGGGGGCCGAAAGGCCGGGGAGCTGTTTTTT.

This chain joins TRBV9 and TRBJ1-5; 9 bases are shared with TRBD1. V lost 3 bases and J lost 2; bases outside the gene matches: 6. This CDR3 is 16 amino acids long. CDR1 is SGDLS and CDR2 is YYNGEE in the germline V gene. CDR3 sequence: CASSEGQGLRNQPQHF. The DNA of the CDR3 is TGTGCCAGCAGCGAGGGACAGGGCCTGCGCAATCAGCCCCAGCATTTT.

This clone was seen a handful of times. The chain is built from TRBV6-5 and TRBJ1-6; possible D gene TRBD1, 5 bases. Germline V CDR1 and CDR2: MNHEY, SVGAGI. This CDR3 contains 13 residues. V lost 5 bases and J lost 8, with 10 bases in between. CDR3 protein: CASSSKQDSPLHF. CDR3 DNA: TGTGCCAGCAGTAGCAAACAGGATTCACCCCTCCACTTT.

The V call is TRBV28, the J call TRBJ1-5; D is undetermined. Trimming left V 6 bases short and J 4 bases short, with 7 bases between. CDR3 length: 12 amino acids. The germline V gene encodes CDR1 MDHEN and CDR2 SYDVKM. The chain's CDR3 is CASRQLNQPQHF. CDR3 bases: TGTGCCAGCAGACAGCTAAATCAGCCCCAGCATTTT. The full variable domain, rest sourced from reference TRBV28 and TRBJ1-5, is DVKVTQSSRYLVKRTGEKVFLECVQDMDHENMFWYRQDPGLGLRLIYFSYDVKMKEKGDIPEGYSVSREKKERFSLILESASTNQTSMYLCASRQLNQPQHFGDGTRLSIL.

The chain has TRBV3-1 (or the pseudogene TRBV3-2) and TRBJ2-1; TRBD2 is a possible D gene (6 bases). The V end was cut by 3 bases, the J end by 3 bases, with 15 bases between. Germline-derived CDR1 and CDR2 are LGHDT and YNNKEL (reference sequence). This CDR3 is 16 amino acids long. The CDR3 protein is CASSHAWGDGYNEQFF. The CDR3 region has the DNA TGTGCCAGCAGCCACGCCTGGGGGGACGGCTACAATGAGCAGTTCTTC.

The V gene is TRBV19, the J gene TRBJ2-1, with no clear D. V lost 2 bases and J 0 bases, leaving 8 bases between the germline ends. This CDR3 comprises 15 residues. Germline loops: CDR1 LNHDA, CDR2 SQIVND (reference sequence). In DNA form, the CDR3 reads TGTGCCAGTAGTATAAAAGCAGGCTCCTACAATGAGCAGTTCTTC. As protein: CASSIKAGSYNEQFF.

This chain uses TRBV29-1 with TRBJ2-3; 12 nucleotides line up with TRBD2. Trimming at V came to 3 bases and at J to 5 bases, leaving 6 bases not matched to a gene. The CDR3 is made up of 15 amino acids. Germline V gives CDR1 SQVTM, CDR2 ANQGSEA. The CDR3 DNA reads TGCAGCGTTGAGCGACCGGGACTAGCGGGAGATACGCAGTATTTT. It codes for CSVERPGLAGDTQYF.

This rearrangement joins TRBV27 to TRBJ2-1; D perhaps matches TRBD1 (5 bases). V was pared by 5 bases and J by 5 bases, with 10 bases between. The CDR3 has 13 residues. Germline loops: CDR1 MNHEY, CDR2 SMNVEV (reference sequence). CDR3 DNA: TGTGCCAGCAGTGTAGTCAGGGACAATGAGCAGTTCTTC. This encodes CASSVVRDNEQFF.

This clone came up once. The chain links TRBV5-4 to TRBJ1-1; TRBD1 agrees at 7 bases. CDR3 length: 16 residues. V was pared by 4 bases and J by 1 base, with 10 bases of the junction left unmatched. Germline CDR1 and CDR2: SGHNT and YYREEE (reference sequence). CDR3 DNA sequence: TGTGCCAGCAGCCCACCCGGCCCAGGGGGGAACACTGAAGCTTTCTTT. Its protein product is CASSPPGPGGNTEAFF.

The chain couples TRBV7-3 to TRBJ2-3, with 9 nucleotides matching TRBD2. V was clipped by 2 bases and J by 5 bases; unmatched bases: 2. Germline loops: CDR1 SGHTA, CDR2 FQGTGA. The CDR3 loop spans 14 amino acids. CDR3 nucleotide sequence: TGTGCCAGCAGCTTAGCGGGAGGGAAAGATACGCAGTATTTT. Protein sequence: CASSLAGGKDTQYF.

The chain links TRBV24-1 to TRBJ2-3; TRBD2 matches 8 bases. Trimming removed 3 bases from V and 5 bases from J; junction bases left unmatched: 18. This CDR3 comprises 19 residues. In germline, CDR1 is KGHDR, CDR2 SFDVKD. CDR3 loop: CATSDPTPAGTSWLDTQYF. For the CDR3, the DNA is TGTGCCACCAGTGATCCAACTCCGGCCGGGACTAGTTGGTTAGATACGCAGTATTTT.

This chain connects TRBV19 to TRBJ1-2, with TRBD1 as a possible D gene (6 bases). The germline V gene has CDR1 LNHDA and CDR2 SQIVND (reference sequence). There are 14 residues in the CDR3. V lost 10 bases and J 2 bases, leaving 17 bases between the germline ends. Here the CDR3 reads CAIPDGGANYGYTF. For the CDR3, the DNA is TGTGCCATCCCGGATGGGGGGGCCAACTATGGCTACACCTTC.

The rearrangement links TRBV5-1 to TRBJ1-4; D uncertain. V was trimmed by 0 bases and J by 6 bases, leaving 9 bases between them. Germline V gives CDR1 SGHRS, CDR2 YFSETQ. CDR3 length: 14 residues. CDR3 sequence: CASSLDSIDEKLFF. CDR3 nucleotide sequence: TGCGCCAGCAGCTTGGACAGCATTGATGAAAAACTGTTTTTT.

The chain uses TRBV3-1 (or the pseudogene TRBV3-2) and TRBJ2-5; 8 bases are a match to TRBD1. Germline values: CDR1 LGHDT, CDR2 YNNKEL (reference sequence). With V trimmed by 1 base and J by 2 bases, 6 bases remained unmatched. The CDR3 is 16 amino acids. The CDR3 sequence: CASSQGSRTGQETQYF. CDR3 DNA sequence: TGTGCCAGCAGCCAAGGTAGTAGGACAGGGCAAGAGACCCAGTACTTC.